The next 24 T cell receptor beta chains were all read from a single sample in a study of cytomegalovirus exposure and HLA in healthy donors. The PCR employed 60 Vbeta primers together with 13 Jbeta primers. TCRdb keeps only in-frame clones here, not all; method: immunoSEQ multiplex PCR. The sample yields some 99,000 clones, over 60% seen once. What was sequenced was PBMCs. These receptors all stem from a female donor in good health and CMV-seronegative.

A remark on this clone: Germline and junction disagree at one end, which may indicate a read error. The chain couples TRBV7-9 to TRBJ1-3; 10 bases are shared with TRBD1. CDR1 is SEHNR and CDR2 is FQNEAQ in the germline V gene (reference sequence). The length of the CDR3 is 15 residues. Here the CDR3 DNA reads TGTTCCAGCAGCCGGACAGGGGGAACTGGAAACACCATATATTTT. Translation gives CSSSRTGGTGNTIYF.

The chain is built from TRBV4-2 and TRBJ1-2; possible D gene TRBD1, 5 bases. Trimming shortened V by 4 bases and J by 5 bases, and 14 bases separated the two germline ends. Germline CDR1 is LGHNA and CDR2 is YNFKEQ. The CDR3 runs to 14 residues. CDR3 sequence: CASSPPGVGYGYTF. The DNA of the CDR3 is TGTGCCAGCAGCCCCCCGGGGGTGGGGTATGGCTACACCTTC.

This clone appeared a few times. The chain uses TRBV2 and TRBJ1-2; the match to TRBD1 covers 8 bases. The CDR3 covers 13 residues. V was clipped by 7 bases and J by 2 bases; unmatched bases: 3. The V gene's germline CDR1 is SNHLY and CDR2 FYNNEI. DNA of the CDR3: TGTGCCAGCACGTGGACAGGGAACTATGGCTACACCTTC. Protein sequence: CASTWTGNYGYTF.

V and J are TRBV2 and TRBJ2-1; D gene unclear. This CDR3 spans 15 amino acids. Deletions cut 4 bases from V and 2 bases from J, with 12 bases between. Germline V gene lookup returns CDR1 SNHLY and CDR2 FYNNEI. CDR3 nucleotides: TGTGCCAGCAGTGCAGCGCTAGGCCCCTACAATGAGCAGTTCTTC. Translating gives CASSAALGPYNEQFF.

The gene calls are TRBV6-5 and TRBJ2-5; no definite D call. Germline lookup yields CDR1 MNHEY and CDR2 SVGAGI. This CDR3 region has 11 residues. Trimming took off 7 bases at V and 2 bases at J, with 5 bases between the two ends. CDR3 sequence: CASTIQETQYF. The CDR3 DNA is TGTGCCAGCACTATTCAAGAGACCCAGTACTTC.

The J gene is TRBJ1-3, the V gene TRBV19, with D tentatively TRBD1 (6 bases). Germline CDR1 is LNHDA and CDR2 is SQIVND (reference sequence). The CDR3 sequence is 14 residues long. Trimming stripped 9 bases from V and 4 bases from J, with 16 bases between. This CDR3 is CASASGTLGNTIYF. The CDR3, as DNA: TGTGCCAGCGCTTCGGGGACACTAGGAAACACCATATATTTT. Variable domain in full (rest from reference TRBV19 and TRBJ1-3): DGGITQSPKYLFRKEGQNVTLSCEQNLNHDAMYWYRQDPGQGLRLIYYSQIVNDFQKGDIAEGYSVSREKKESFPLTVTSAQKNPTAFYLCASASGTLGNTIYFGEGSWLTVV.

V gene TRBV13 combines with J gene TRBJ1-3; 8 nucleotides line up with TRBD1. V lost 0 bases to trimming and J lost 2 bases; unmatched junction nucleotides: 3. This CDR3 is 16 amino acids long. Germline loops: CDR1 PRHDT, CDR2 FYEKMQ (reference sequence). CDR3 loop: CASSLGDRGAGNTIYF. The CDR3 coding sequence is TGTGCCAGCAGCTTAGGAGACAGGGGCGCTGGAAACACCATATATTTT. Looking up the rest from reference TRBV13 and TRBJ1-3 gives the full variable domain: AAGVIQSPRHLIKEKRETATLKCYPIPRHDTVYWYQQGPGQDPQFLISFYEKMQSDKGSIPDRFSAQQFSDYHSELNMSSLELGDSALYFCASSLGDRGAGNTIYFGEGSWLTVV.

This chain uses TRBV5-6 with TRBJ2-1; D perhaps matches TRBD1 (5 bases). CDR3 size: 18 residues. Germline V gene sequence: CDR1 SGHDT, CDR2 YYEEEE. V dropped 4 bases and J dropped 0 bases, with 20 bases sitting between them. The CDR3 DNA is TGTGCCAGCAGCCCGAAATCTTTTACAGGTCACTCCTACAATGAGCAGTTCTTC. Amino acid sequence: CASSPKSFTGHSYNEQFF. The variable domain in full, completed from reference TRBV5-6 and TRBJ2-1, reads DAGVTQSPTHLIKTRGQQVTLRCSPKSGHDTVSWYQQALGQGPQFIFQYYEEEERQRGNFPDRFSGHQFPNYSSELNVNALLLGDSALYLCASSPKSFTGHSYNEQFFGPGTRLTVL.

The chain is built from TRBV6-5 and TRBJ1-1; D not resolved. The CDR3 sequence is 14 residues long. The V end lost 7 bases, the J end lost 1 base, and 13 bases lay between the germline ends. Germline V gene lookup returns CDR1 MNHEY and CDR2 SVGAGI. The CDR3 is CASTLSTGNTEAFF. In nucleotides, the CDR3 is TGTGCCAGCACCTTATCCACGGGGAACACTGAAGCTTTCTTT.

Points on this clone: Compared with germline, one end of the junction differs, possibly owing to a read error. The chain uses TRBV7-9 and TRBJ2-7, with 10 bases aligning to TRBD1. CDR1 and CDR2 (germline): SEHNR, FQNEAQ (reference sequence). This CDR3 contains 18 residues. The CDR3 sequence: CSSSFPTGGDPKVYEQYF. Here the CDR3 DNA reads TGTTCCAGCAGCTTTCCGACAGGGGGCGACCCCAAGGTCTACGAGCAGTACTTC.

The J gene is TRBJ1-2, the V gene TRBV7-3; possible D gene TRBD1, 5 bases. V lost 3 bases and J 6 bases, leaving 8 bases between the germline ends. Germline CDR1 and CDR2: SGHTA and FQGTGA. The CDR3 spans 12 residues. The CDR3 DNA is TGTGCCAGCAGCTTGGGGGGAAATGGCTACACCTTC. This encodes CASSLGGNGYTF.

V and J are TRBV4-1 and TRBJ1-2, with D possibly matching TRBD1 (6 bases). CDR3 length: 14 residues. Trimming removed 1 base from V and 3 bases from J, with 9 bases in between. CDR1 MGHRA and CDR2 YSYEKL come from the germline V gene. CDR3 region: CASSQAQGDYGYTF. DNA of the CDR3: TGCGCCAGCAGCCAAGCACAGGGCGACTATGGCTACACCTTC.

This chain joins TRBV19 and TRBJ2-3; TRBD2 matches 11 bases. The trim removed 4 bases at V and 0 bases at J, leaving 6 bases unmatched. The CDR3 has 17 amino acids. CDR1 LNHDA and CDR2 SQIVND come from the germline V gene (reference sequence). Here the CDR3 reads CASSTLRLAGSTDTQYF. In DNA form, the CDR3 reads TGTGCCAGTAGTACTCTACGACTAGCGGGAAGCACAGATACGCAGTATTTT.

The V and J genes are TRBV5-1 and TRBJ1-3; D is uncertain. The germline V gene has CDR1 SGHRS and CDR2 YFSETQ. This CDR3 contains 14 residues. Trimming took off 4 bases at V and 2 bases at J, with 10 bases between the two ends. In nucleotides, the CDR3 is TGCGCCAGCAGCACGGAGGGAGCTGGAAACACCATATATTTT. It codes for CASSTEGAGNTIYF.

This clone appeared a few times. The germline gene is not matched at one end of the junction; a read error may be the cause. For the CDR3, the DNA is TGTGCTAGCAGCTTGGGACTAGCAGCATACAATGAGCAGTTCTTC. It yields the protein CASSLGLAAYNEQFF. V is TRBV7-7 and J is TRBJ2-1, with TRBD2 matching over 9 bases. This CDR3 contains 15 residues. Germline loops: CDR1 SSHAT, CDR2 FNYEAQ (reference sequence).

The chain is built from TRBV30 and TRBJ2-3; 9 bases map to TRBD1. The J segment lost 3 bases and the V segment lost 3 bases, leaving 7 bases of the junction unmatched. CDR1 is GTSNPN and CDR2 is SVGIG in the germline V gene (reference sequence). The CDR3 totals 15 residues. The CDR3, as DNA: TGTGCCTGGAGCGGACAGGGGATTCGGACAGATACGCAGTATTTT. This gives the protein CAWSGQGIRTDTQYF.

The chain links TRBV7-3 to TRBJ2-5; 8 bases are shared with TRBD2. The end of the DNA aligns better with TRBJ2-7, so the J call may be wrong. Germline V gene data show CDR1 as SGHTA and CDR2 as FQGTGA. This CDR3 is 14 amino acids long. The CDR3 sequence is CASSLRAGGYEQYF. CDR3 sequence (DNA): TGTGCCAGCAGCTTAAGGGCGGGAGGCTACGAGCAGTACTTC.

The CDR3 bases are TGTGCCAGCACCCCCTCACAGGTAGGGGTTTCACCCCTCCACTTT. Encoded protein: CASTPSQVGVSPLHF. The chain combines TRBV6-5 with TRBJ1-6, with D possibly being TRBD1 (5 bases). Trimming shortened V by 7 bases and J by 9 bases, and 19 bases separated the two germline ends. Germline V lookup: CDR1 MNHEY, CDR2 SVGAGI. CDR3 length: 15 amino acids.

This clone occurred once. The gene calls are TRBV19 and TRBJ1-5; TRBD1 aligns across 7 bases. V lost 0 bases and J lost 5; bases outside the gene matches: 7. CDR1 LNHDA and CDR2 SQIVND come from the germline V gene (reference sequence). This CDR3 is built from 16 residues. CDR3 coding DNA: TGTGCCAGTAGTATAGATCAGGGGGGAGGACATCAGCCCCAGCATTTT. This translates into CASSIDQGGGHQPQHF.

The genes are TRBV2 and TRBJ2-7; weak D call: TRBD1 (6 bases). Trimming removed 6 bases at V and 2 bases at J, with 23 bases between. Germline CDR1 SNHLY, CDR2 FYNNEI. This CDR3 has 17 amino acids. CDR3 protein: CASSETPTGQAAYEQYF. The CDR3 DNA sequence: TGTGCCAGCAGCGAGACCCCAACAGGGCAGGCTGCCTACGAGCAGTACTTC. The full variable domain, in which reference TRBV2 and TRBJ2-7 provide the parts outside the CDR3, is EPEVTQTPSHQVTQMGQEVILRCVPISNHLYFYWYRQILGQKVEFLVSFYNNEISEKSEIFDDQFSVERPDGSNFTLKIRSTKLEDSAMYFCASSETPTGQAAYEQYFGPGTRLTVT.

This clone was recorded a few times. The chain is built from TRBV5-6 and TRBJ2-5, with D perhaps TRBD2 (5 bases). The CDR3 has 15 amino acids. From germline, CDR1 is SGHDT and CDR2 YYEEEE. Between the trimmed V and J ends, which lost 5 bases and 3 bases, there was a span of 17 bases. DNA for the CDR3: TGTGCCAGCAGTTGGCTTAAGGATAGCGAAGAGACCCAGTACTTC. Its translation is CASSWLKDSEETQYF. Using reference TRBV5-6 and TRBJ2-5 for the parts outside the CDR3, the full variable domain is DAGVTQSPTHLIKTRGQQVTLRCSPKSGHDTVSWYQQALGQGPQFIFQYYEEEERQRGNFPDRFSGHQFPNYSSELNVNALLLGDSALYLCASSWLKDSEETQYFGPGTRLLVL.

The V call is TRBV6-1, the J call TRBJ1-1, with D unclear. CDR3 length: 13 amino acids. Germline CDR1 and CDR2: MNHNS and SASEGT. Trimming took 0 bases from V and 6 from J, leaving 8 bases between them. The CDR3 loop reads CASSEARSAEAFF. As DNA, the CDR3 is TGTGCCAGCAGTGAAGCGCGGTCGGCTGAAGCTTTCTTT.

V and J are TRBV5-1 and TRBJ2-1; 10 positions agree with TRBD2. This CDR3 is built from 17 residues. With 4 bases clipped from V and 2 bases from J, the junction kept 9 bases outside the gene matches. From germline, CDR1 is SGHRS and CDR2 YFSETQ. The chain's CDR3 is CASSPPLLAGAYNEQFF. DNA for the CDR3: TGCGCCAGCAGCCCGCCTCTTCTAGCGGGGGCCTACAATGAGCAGTTCTTC.

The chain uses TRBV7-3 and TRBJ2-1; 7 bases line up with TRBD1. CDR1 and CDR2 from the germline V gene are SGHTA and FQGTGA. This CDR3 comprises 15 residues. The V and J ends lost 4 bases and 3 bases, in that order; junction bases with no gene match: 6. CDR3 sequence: CASSSTGAHYNEQFF. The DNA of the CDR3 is TGTGCCAGCAGCTCAACAGGGGCCCACTACAATGAGCAGTTCTTC.